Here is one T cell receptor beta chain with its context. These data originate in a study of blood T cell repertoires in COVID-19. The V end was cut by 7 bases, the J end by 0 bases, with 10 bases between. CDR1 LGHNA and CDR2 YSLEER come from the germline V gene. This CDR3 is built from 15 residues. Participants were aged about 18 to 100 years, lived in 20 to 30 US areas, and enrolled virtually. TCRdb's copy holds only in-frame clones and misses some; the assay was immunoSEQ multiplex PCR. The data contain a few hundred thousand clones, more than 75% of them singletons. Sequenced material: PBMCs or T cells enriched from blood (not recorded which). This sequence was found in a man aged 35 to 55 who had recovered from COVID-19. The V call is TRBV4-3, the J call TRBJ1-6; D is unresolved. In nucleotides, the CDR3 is TGCGCCAGCAAGGCGGGAAACTCCTATAATTCACCCCTCCACTTT. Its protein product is CASKAGNSYNSPLHF.